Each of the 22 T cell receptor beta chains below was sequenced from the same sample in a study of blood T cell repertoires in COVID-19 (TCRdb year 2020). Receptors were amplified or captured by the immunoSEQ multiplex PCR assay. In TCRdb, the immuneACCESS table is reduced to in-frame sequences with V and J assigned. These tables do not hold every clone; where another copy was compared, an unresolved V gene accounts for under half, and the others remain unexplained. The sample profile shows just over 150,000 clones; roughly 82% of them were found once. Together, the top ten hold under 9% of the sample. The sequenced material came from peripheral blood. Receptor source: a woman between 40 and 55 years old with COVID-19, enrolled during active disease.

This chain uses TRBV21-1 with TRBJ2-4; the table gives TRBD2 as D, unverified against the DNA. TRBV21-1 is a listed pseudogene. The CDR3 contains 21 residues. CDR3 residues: CASSKNNPSLRGKLAKNIQYF. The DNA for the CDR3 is TGTGCCAGCAGCAAAAACAACCCGTCGCTCCGGGGGAAGTTAGCCAAAAACATTCAGTACTTC.

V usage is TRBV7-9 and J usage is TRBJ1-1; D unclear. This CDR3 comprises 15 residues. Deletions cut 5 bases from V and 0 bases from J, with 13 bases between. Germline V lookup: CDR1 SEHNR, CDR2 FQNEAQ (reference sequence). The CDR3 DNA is TGTGCCAGCAGCCCAGTCGGAGGCATGAACACTGAAGCTTTCTTT. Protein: CASSPVGGMNTEAFF.

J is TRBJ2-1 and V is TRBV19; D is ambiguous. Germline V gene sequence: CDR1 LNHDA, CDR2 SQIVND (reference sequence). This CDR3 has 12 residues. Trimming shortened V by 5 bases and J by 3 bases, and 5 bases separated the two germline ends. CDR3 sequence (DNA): TGTGCCAGTAGTGACAACTACAATGAGCAGTTCTTC. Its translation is CASSDNYNEQFF. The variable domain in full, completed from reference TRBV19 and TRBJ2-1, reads DGGITQSPKYLFRKEGQNVTLSCEQNLNHDAMYWYRQDPGQGLRLIYYSQIVNDFQKGDIAEGYSVSREKKESFPLTVTSAQKNPTAFYLCASSDNYNEQFFGPGTRLTVL.

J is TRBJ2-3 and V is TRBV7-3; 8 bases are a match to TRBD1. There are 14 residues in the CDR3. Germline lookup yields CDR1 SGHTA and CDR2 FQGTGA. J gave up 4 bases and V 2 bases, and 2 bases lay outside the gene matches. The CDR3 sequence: CASSLDRGADTQYF. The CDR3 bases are TGTGCCAGCAGCTTAGACAGGGGCGCAGATACGCAGTATTTT.

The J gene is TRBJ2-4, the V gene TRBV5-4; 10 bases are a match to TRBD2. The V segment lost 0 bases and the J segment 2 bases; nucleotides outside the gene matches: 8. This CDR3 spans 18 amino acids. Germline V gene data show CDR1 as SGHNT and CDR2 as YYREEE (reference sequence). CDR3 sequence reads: CASSLAASGSGTKNIQYF. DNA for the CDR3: TGTGCCAGCAGCTTGGCCGCTAGCGGGAGCGGCACCAAAAACATTCAGTACTTC.

The DNA for the CDR3 is TGTGCCAGCAGCTCCTCTCTGGCGGGGAATGAGCAGTTCTTC. This encodes CASSSSLAGNEQFF. The rearrangement links TRBV5-5 to TRBJ2-1, with D perhaps TRBD2 (6 bases). Germline V gene data show CDR1 as SGHKS and CDR2 as YYEKEE (reference sequence). The CDR3 totals 14 residues. Trimming cost V 3 bases and J 7 bases, with 14 bases left between them.

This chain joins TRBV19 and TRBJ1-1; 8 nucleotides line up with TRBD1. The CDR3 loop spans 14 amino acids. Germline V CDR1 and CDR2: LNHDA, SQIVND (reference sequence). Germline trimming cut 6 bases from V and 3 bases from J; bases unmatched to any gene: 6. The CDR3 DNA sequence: TGTGCCAGTAGGGGGATGACAGGGGACACTGAAGCTTTCTTT. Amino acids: CASRGMTGDTEAFF.

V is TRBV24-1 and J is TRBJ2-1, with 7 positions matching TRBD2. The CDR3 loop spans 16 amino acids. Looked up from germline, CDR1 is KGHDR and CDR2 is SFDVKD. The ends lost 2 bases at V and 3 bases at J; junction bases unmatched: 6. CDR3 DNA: TGTGCCACCAGTGATTCTGTGGGAGGGAGCTACAATGAGCAGTTCTTC. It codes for CATSDSVGGSYNEQFF.

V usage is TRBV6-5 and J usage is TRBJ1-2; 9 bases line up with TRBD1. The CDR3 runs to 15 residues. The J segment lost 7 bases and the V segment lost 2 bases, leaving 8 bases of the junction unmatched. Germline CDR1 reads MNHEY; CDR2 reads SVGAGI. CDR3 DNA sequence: TGTGCCAGCAGTTACACTCCGGGACAGGGAGGTGGCTACACCTTC. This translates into CASSYTPGQGGGYTF.

The DNA for the CDR3 is TGTGCCAGCAGTTACGATCCGGGTCGGGGGGAAAAACTGTTTTTT. Its protein is CASSYDPGRGEKLFF. The chain links TRBV6-5 to TRBJ1-4; weak D call: TRBD1 (5 bases). The CDR3 has 15 residues. From germline, CDR1 is MNHEY and CDR2 SVGAGI. The V gene lost 2 bases and the J gene lost 8 bases, with 15 bases spanning the gap.

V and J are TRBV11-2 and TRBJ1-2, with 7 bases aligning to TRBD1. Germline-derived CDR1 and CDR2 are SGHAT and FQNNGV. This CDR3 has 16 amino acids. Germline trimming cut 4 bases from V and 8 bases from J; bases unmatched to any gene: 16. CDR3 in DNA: TGTGCCAGCAGCTCGGAGGGACAGCCTCGCTCTATAGGCTACACCTTC. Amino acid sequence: CASSSEGQPRSIGYTF.

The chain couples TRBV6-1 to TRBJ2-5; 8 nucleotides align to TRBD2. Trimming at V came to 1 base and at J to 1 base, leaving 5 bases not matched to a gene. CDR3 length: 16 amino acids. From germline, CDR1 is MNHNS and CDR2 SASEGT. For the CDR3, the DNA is TGTGCCAGCAGTGAAGGGCTCGGGGGGGCCCAAGAGACCCAGTACTTC. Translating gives CASSEGLGGAQETQYF.

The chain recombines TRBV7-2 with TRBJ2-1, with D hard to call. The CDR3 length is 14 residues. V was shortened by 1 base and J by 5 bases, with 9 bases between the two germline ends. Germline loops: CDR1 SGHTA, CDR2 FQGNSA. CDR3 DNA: TGTGCCAGCAGCTTAGGACCAGGCCACAATGAGCAGTTCTTC. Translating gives CASSLGPGHNEQFF.

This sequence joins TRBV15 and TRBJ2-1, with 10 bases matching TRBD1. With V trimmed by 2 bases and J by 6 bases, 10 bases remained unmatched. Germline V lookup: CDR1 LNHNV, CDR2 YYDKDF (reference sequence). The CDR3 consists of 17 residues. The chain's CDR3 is CATSRYGPGTGVNEQFF. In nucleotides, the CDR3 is TGTGCCACCAGCAGATATGGTCCTGGGACAGGGGTCAATGAGCAGTTCTTC.

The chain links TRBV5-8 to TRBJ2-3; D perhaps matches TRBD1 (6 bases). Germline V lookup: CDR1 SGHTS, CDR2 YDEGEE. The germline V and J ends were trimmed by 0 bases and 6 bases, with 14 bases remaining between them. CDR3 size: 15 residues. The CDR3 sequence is CASSLAGQTADTQYF. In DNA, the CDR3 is TGTGCCAGCAGCTTGGCCGGACAGACGGCGGATACGCAGTATTTT.

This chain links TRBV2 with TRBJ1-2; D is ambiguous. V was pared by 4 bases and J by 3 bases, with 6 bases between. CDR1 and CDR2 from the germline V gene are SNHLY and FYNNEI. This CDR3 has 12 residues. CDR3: CASSGLYYGYTF. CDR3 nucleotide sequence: TGTGCCAGCAGTGGGCTCTACTATGGCTACACCTTC.

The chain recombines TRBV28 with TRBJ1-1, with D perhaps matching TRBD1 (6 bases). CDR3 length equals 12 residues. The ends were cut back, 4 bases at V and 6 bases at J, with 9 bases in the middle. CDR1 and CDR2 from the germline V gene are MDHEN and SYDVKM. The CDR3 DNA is TGTGCCAGCAGTTCCGGACAGCCTGAAGCTTTCTTT. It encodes CASSSGQPEAFF.

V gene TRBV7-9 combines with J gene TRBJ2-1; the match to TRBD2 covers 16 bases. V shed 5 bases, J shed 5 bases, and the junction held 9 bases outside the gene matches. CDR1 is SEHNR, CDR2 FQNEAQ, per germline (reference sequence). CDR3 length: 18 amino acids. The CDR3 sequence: CASSHGTSGRASHNEQFF. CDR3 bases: TGTGCCAGCAGCCACGGGACTAGCGGGAGGGCCTCTCACAATGAGCAGTTCTTC.

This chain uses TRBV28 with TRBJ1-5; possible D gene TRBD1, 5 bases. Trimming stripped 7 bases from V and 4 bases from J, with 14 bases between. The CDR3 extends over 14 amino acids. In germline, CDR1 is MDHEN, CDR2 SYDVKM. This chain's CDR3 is CASTGTLINQPQHF. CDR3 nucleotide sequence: TGTGCCAGCACGGGGACTCTGATAAATCAGCCCCAGCATTTT.

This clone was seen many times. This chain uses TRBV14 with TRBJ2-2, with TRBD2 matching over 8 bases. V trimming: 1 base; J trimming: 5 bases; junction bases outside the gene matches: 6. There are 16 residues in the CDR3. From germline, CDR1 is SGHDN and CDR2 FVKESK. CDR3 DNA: TGTGCCAGCAGCCAAGTACTAGCGGTTAAGACCGGGGAGCTGTTTTTT. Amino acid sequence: CASSQVLAVKTGELFF.

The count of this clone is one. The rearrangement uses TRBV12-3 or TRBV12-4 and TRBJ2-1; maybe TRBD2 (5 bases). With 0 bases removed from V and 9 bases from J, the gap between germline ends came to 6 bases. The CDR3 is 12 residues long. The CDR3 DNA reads TGTGCCAGCAGTTTAGCGGGGAGTGAGCAGTTCTTC. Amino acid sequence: CASSLAGSEQFF.

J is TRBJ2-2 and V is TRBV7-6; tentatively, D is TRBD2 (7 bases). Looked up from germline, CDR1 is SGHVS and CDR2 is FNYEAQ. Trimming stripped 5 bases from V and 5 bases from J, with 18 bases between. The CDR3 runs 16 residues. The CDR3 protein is CASSQELGGRTGELFF. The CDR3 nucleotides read TGTGCCAGCAGCCAAGAATTGGGGGGGCGTACCGGGGAGCTGTTTTTT. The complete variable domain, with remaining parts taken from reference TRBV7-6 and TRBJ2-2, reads GAGVSQSPRYKVTKRGQDVALRCDPISGHVSLYWYRQALGQGPEFLTYFNYEAQQDKSGLPNDRFSAERPEGSISTLTIQRTEQRDSAMYRCASSQELGGRTGELFFGEGSRLTVL.